This T cell receptor beta chain was found in a study of brain metastases from non-small cell lung cancer. In the case of this clone: Other DNA sequences in this specimen translate into the identical CDR3.

The repertoire was sequenced with immunoSEQ multiplex PCR; TCRdb's copy has only in-frame clones and lacks some. This sample has 1,500 to 2,000 clones, with about 91% found just once. Germline V lookup: CDR1 MNHEY, CDR2 SVGAGI. The CDR3 contains 13 residues. Trimming took 6 bases from V and 5 from J, leaving 13 bases between them. J is TRBJ1-2 and V is TRBV6-5; possibly TRBD1 for D (5 bases). This receptor was taken from a donor aged 40 or over with non-small cell lung cancer. Specimen: tumor-adjacent normal tissue. The CDR3 loop reads CASRGTERYGYTF. The CDR3 DNA is TGTGCCAGCAGGGGGACTGAGAGATATGGCTACACCTTC.